This TCR beta chain was obtained from a study of T cells in Graves' hyperthyroidism and ophthalmopathy. Study results and caveats: The blood repertoire included most of the expanded thyroid clonotypes above 0.001. Separation of ophthalmopathy from stable hyperthyroidism was achieved by a 13 V-J model. It was a median approximately 6 months before onset that the model predicted ophthalmopathy.

V trimming: 5 bases; J trimming: 5 bases; junction bases outside the gene matches: 12. The germline CDR1 and CDR2 sequences are SEHNR and FQNEAQ (reference sequence). The CDR3 runs to 15 residues. A patient was excluded if there was uncontrolled infection, other autoimmune disease, pregnancy or lactation. Regions amplified from RNA transcripts were the TCR beta CDR3 regions. A first-round RT-PCR of the TCR CDR3 used the HTBI primer set. TCRdb passed the multiplex PCR reads through MiXCR, listing each CDR3 protein once. The sample has roughly 500,000 distinct CDR3 sequences, around 50% seen once. A note on this clonotype: What it binds is not known.

The source of this sequence is an adult woman with Graves' disease, either hyperthyroidism or ophthalmopathy (not recorded which). Sequences were obtained from peripheral blood or thyroid tissue (not recorded which). This sequence joins TRBV7-9 and TRBJ2-7; TRBD1 aligns across 7 bases. In DNA, the CDR3 is TGTGCCAGCAGCCCCTCAGGGACAGCCGGCGACGAGCAGTACTTC. This encodes CASSPSGTAGDEQYF.